A selection of T cell receptor beta chains follows, all from one sample in a study of human T cells and chemical hapten exposure. A single record per CDR3 protein comes from TCRdb applying MiXCR to the RACE reads. The sample consists of 65,000 or so distinct CDR3 sequences, 6% to 7% of them appearing once. Sequenced input: whole blood. The receptors stem from a female donor in good health. Some clones in this sample may be carry-over from other donors' samples. The conserved cysteine and the conserved F or W are not part of the CDR3 here. Fields, in order: J gene, V gene, CDR3 protein.

J gene: TRBJ2-1; V gene: TRBV30; CDR3 protein: AWSGLGTNSGGQF
J gene: TRBJ2-1; V gene: TRBV6-2/TRBV6-3; CDR3 protein: ASSPLRLDEQF
J gene: TRBJ1-5; V gene: TRBV7-2; CDR3 protein: ASSLVAGSNQPQH
J gene: TRBJ1-5; V gene: TRBV29-1; CDR3 protein: SVGSRFDQPQH
J gene: TRBJ2-5; V gene: TRBV7-2; CDR3 protein: ASSLWGSSREQETQY
J gene: TRBJ2-2; V gene: TRBV20-1; CDR3 protein: SARDRRRANTGELF
J gene: TRBJ2-1; V gene: TRBV19; CDR3 protein: ASSINGQFRQF
J gene: TRBJ2-4; V gene: TRBV28; CDR3 protein: ASSLLGQQAKNIQY
J gene: TRBJ2-3; V gene: TRBV7-9; CDR3 protein: ASSLGEDTQY
J gene: TRBJ1-1; V gene: TRBV15; CDR3 protein: ATSRGQGLVDTEAF
J gene: TRBJ2-5; V gene: TRBV12-3/TRBV12-4; CDR3 protein: ASSLDPGLAVQETQY
J gene: TRBJ2-1; V gene: TRBV6-5; CDR3 protein: ASSKTRQGPYNEQF
J gene: TRBJ1-3; V gene: TRBV28; CDR3 protein: ASGDRGRGNTIY
J gene: TRBJ2-7; V gene: TRBV12-3/TRBV12-4; CDR3 protein: ASSFMGMNEQY
J gene: TRBJ2-3; V gene: TRBV6-1; CDR3 protein: ASRKVDRTDTQY
J gene: TRBJ2-3; V gene: TRBV7-2; CDR3 protein: ASSLETGSDTQY
J gene: TRBJ1-5; V gene: TRBV27; CDR3 protein: ASMGNNQPQH
J gene: TRBJ2-5; V gene: TRBV27; CDR3 protein: ASSTRTEGHQETQY
J gene: TRBJ2-7; V gene: TRBV5-6; CDR3 protein: ASSLDRYEQY
J gene: TRBJ1-4; V gene: TRBV7-9; CDR3 protein: ASSGGTGSEKLF
J gene: TRBJ2-1; V gene: TRBV9; CDR3 protein: ASSARLAVNDNEQF
J gene: TRBJ2-1; V gene: TRBV6-2/TRBV6-3; CDR3 protein: ASSYLAGNEQF
J gene: TRBJ1-4; V gene: TRBV2; CDR3 protein: ASTDNEKLF
J gene: TRBJ2-3; V gene: TRBV5-6; CDR3 protein: ASSLPGATDTQY
J gene: TRBJ1-4; V gene: TRBV4-1; CDR3 protein: ASSQVQRFGAPNEKLF
J gene: TRBJ2-7; V gene: TRBV20-1; CDR3 protein: SASQQGIRGEQY
J gene: TRBJ2-3; V gene: TRBV5-4; CDR3 protein: ASSFPQDTQY
J gene: TRBJ2-5; V gene: TRBV20-1; CDR3 protein: SASSGNNQETQY
J gene: TRBJ2-2; V gene: TRBV3-1; CDR3 protein: ASSRAGGNTGELF
J gene: TRBJ1-5; V gene: TRBV19; CDR3 protein: ASSPPRGSQPQH
J gene: TRBJ2-1; V gene: TRBV6-5; CDR3 protein: ASSKRTSGSNEQF
J gene: TRBJ2-2; V gene: TRBV28; CDR3 protein: ASSLYPDWGDGELF
J gene: TRBJ2-2; V gene: TRBV6-2/TRBV6-3; CDR3 protein: ASSRTGVTGELF
J gene: TRBJ2-3; V gene: TRBV14; CDR3 protein: ASSHRQSTSTDTQY
J gene: TRBJ2-5; V gene: TRBV28; CDR3 protein: ASSPRTPREGTQY
J gene: TRBJ2-4; V gene: TRBV2; CDR3 protein: ASSEGSQYNIQY
J gene: TRBJ2-7; V gene: TRBV7-6; CDR3 protein: ASSLILADEQY
J gene: TRBJ2-1; V gene: TRBV29-1; CDR3 protein: SALEDEQF
J gene: TRBJ1-6; V gene: TRBV9; CDR3 protein: ASSASGAQNSPLH
J gene: TRBJ1-1; V gene: TRBV10-3; CDR3 protein: AISEKGVGQGPTEAF